This T cell receptor beta chain was sequenced for a study of OX40 agonist ivuxolimab in advanced cancers. Regarding the study as a whole: In the 0.1 to 3.0 mg/kg range, CD4+ and CD8+ blood T cells had expanded clonally by week 6.

About this clone itself: Its antigen is still unknown.

The V segment lost 5 bases and the J segment 5 bases; nucleotides outside the gene matches: 11. CDR1 SGHAT and CDR2 FQNNGV come from the germline V gene. The CDR3 runs to 15 residues. TCRdb's copy holds only in-frame clones and misses some; the assay was immunoSEQ multiplex PCR. The table records about 63,000 clones, 75% to 90% of them present only once. The rearrangement joins TRBV11-2 to TRBJ2-5; 7 nucleotides line up with TRBD2. This clonotype was sampled from an adult with an advanced solid tumor such as melanoma, head and neck, liver or kidney cancer. The sequenced sample was CD4+ or CD8+ T cells sorted from blood, obtained in a trial of the OX40 agonist ivuxolimab. The DNA for the CDR3 is TGTGCCAGCAGCGCCCGGGGGGAGGGTACGGAGACCCAGTACTTC. Translated: CASSARGEGTETQYF.